This T cell receptor beta chain was documented in a study of blood T cell repertoires in COVID-19. Repertoires were generated with immunoSEQ multiplex PCR, while TCRdb's copy carries only in-frame clones and drops some. Seen here are approximately 220,000 clones, 75% to 90% observed once, and the top ten hold about 4.6%. The CDR3 loop spans 13 amino acids. V was pared by 6 bases and J by 6 bases, with 12 bases between. Sequencing used PBMCs or T cells enriched from blood (not recorded which). The TCR comes from a woman in her twenties or thirties who had been exposed to COVID-19. This chain uses TRBV12-3 or TRBV12-4 with TRBJ1-5, with TRBD1 as a possible D gene (5 bases). The CDR3: CASSPWGVQPQHF. CDR3 bases: TGTGCCAGCAGCCCTTGGGGGGTTCAGCCCCAGCATTTT.